This entry lists 26 T cell receptor beta chains sequenced from one sample in a study of metastatic and nonmetastatic thyroid tumors. Patients had received no treatment of any kind before thyroid surgery. Through MiXCR, TCRdb re-clonotyped the PCR reads. The table lists about 69,000 clones, approximately 15% of them singletons, with about 7% in the top ten. The sample consisted of blood. Receptors were obtained from a male donor with papillary thyroid cancer or a benign thyroid nodule (not recorded which). Some clones in this sample may be carry-over from other donors' samples.

This clone showed up many times. The chain's CDR3 is CASSQDIQRVSYEQYF. The CDR3 nucleotides read TGCGCCAGCAGCCAAGATATCCAGCGGGTCTCCTACGAGCAGTACTTC. This rearrangement joins TRBV4-3 to TRBJ2-7, with D maybe TRBD2 (6 bases). Trimming took 0 bases from V and 0 from J, leaving 12 bases between them. Germline lookup yields CDR1 LGHNA and CDR2 YSLEER. The CDR3 totals 16 residues.

In its sample, this clone was seen many times. The V call is TRBV18, the J call TRBJ2-1; the match to TRBD2 covers 13 bases. There are 15 residues in the CDR3. Looked up from germline, CDR1 is KGHSH and CDR2 is LQKENI. V shed 3 bases, J shed 10 bases, and the junction held 6 bases outside the gene matches. CDR3: CASSPGLAGVAEQFF. The CDR3 DNA is TGTGCCAGCTCACCTGGACTAGCGGGAGTAGCAGAGCAGTTCTTC.

This clone was recorded at least ten times. V gene TRBV6-1 combines with J gene TRBJ2-2; D remains ambiguous. Trimming took off 5 bases at V and 1 base at J, with 5 bases between the two ends. Germline V CDR1 and CDR2: MNHNS, SASEGT. CDR3 length equals 13 residues. In nucleotides, the CDR3 is TGTGCCAGCAGTTTCGGGAACACCGGGGAGCTGTTTTTT. It specifies CASSFGNTGELFF.

In its sample, this clone was seen many times. The V gene is TRBV29-1, the J gene TRBJ2-3, with 13 bases lining up with TRBD2. The CDR3 is made up of 16 amino acids. V lost 7 bases and J lost 2; bases outside the gene matches: 9. Germline V CDR1 and CDR2: SQVTM, ANQGSEA. The chain's CDR3 is CSALLLAGGFTDTQYF. In DNA, the CDR3 is TGCAGCGCACTGTTACTAGCGGGAGGGTTCACAGATACGCAGTATTTT.

This clone was found many times. The chain couples TRBV11-2 to TRBJ2-3; the D is unclear. The CDR3 covers 15 residues. V lost 1 base, J lost 4 bases, and 12 bases lay in between. Germline V CDR1 and CDR2: SGHAT, FQNNGV. This CDR3 reads CASSLGEGWADTQYF. In DNA, the CDR3 is TGTGCCAGCAGCTTAGGGGAAGGGTGGGCAGATACGCAGTATTTT.

This clone was counted at least ten times. The chain couples TRBV10-3 to TRBJ2-1, with TRBD1 matching 8 bases. The V gene end was trimmed by 2 bases and the J gene end by 6 bases; junction bases not matched to a gene: 6. In germline, CDR1 is ENHRY, CDR2 SYGVKD. This CDR3 region has 15 residues. DNA of the CDR3: TGTGCCATCAGTGAGGGACAGGGCTTAGGCAATGAGCAGTTCTTC. Translating it yields CAISEGQGLGNEQFF.

This clone appeared many times. The V and J genes are TRBV7-2 and TRBJ1-1, with 7 bases aligning to TRBD1. The CDR3 contains 16 residues. Germline V gene lookup returns CDR1 SGHTA and CDR2 FQGNSA. V was pared by 0 bases and J by 2 bases, with 6 bases of the junction left unmatched. CDR3 residues: CASSLAIGTVNTEAFF. The CDR3 nucleotides are TGTGCCAGCAGCTTAGCTATCGGGACAGTTAACACTGAAGCTTTCTTT.

This clone was recorded at least ten times. The V gene is TRBV20-1, the J gene TRBJ2-1; D is unresolved. The germline CDR1 and CDR2 sequences are DFQATT and SNEGSKA (reference sequence). V lost 3 bases, J lost 2 bases, and 5 bases lay in between. This CDR3 region has 12 residues. CDR3 in amino acids: CSARAPYNEQFF. CDR3 coding DNA: TGCAGTGCTAGGGCTCCCTACAATGAGCAGTTCTTC.

This clone was seen ten or more times. The chain links TRBV3-1 to TRBJ1-1; 9 bases fit TRBD1. Germline V gene data show CDR1 as LGHDT and CDR2 as YNNKEL (reference sequence). The CDR3 is 13 residues long. V was pared by 3 bases and J by 7 bases, with 3 bases of the junction left unmatched. The CDR3 here is CASSHGTGIEAFF. The CDR3 region has the DNA TGTGCCAGCAGCCACGGGACAGGGATTGAAGCTTTCTTT.

The chain links TRBV6-1 to TRBJ2-2; tentative D call: TRBD1 (5 bases). Trimming took 7 bases from V and 7 from J, leaving 25 bases between them. Germline-derived CDR1 and CDR2 are MNHNS and SASEGT. This CDR3 has 17 amino acids. The CDR3 loop is CASKRLTWGASSGELFF. In DNA, the CDR3 is TGTGCCAGCAAACGCTTAACTTGGGGCGCCTCGAGCGGGGAGCTGTTTTTT.

The table lists this clone with many counts. J is TRBJ2-2 and V is TRBV4-3; 7 positions match TRBD2. CDR1 is LGHNA, CDR2 YSLEER, per germline. This CDR3 comprises 14 residues. Trimming removed 4 bases from V and 2 bases from J; junction bases left unmatched: 1. CDR3 sequence reads: CASSPGLNTGELFF. Written as DNA, the CDR3 is TGCGCCAGCAGCCCGGGACTAAACACCGGGGAGCTGTTTTTT.

This clone was counted ten times or more. The V call is TRBV20-1, the J call TRBJ1-2; D possibly corresponds to TRBD1 (5 bases). V dropped 1 base and J dropped 4 bases, with 13 bases sitting between them. The germline CDR1 and CDR2 sequences are DFQATT and SNEGSKA (reference sequence). This CDR3 is built from 14 residues. Here the CDR3 DNA reads TGCAGTGCTAGAGGGACCAGGGTCGGCTATGGCTACACCTTC. It yields the protein CSARGTRVGYGYTF.

This clone has ten or more counts. The chain combines TRBV5-1 with TRBJ1-2; possible D gene TRBD1, 6 bases. This CDR3 region has 14 residues. The germline V gene encodes CDR1 SGHRS and CDR2 YFSETQ. V was trimmed by 1 base and J by 4 bases, leaving 11 bases between them. The CDR3 region is CASSLTQGSYGYTF. Written as DNA, the CDR3 is TGCGCCAGCAGCTTGACCCAGGGGAGCTATGGCTACACCTTC.

This clone has at least ten counts. The chain recombines TRBV20-1 with TRBJ1-1, with D maybe TRBD1 (5 bases). Germline loops: CDR1 DFQATT, CDR2 SNEGSKA (reference sequence). V lost 6 bases to trimming and J lost 6 bases, with 17 bases between them. There are 13 residues in the CDR3. Here the CDR3 DNA reads TGCAGTGCCTGGGGGACGGAGCTCCCTGAAGCTTTCTTT. Protein: CSAWGTELPEAFF.

This clone has at least ten counts. This chain joins TRBV11-2 and TRBJ2-5, with TRBD1 identical over 8 bases. Germline V lookup: CDR1 SGHAT, CDR2 FQNNGV. This CDR3 is built from 16 residues. The trim removed 3 bases at V and 5 bases at J, leaving 11 bases unmatched. This CDR3 is CASSLLRTGFMETQYF. The DNA of the CDR3 is TGTGCCAGCAGCTTGCTTCGGACAGGGTTTATGGAGACCCAGTACTTC.

Many counts were recorded for this clone. This sequence joins TRBV5-6 and TRBJ2-5, with D maybe TRBD2 (6 bases). CDR1 is SGHDT and CDR2 is YYEEEE in the germline V gene. Trimming left V 5 bases short and J 2 bases short, with 16 bases between. The CDR3 has 15 residues. Here the CDR3 reads CASSSSTGLQETQYF. CDR3 DNA sequence: TGTGCCAGCAGTAGCAGCACGGGACTTCAAGAGACCCAGTACTTC. The full variable domain, its missing parts supplied by reference TRBV5-6 and TRBJ2-5, is DAGVTQSPTHLIKTRGQQVTLRCSPKSGHDTVSWYQQALGQGPQFIFQYYEEEERQRGNFPDRFSGHQFPNYSSELNVNALLLGDSALYLCASSSSTGLQETQYFGPGTRLLVL.

The rearrangement links TRBV27 to TRBJ2-1, with D hard to call. Trimming cost V 2 bases and J 4 bases, with 15 bases left between them. The CDR3 consists of 16 residues. Germline values: CDR1 MNHEY, CDR2 SMNVEV (reference sequence). CDR3 protein: CASSLGWRGGYNEQFF. CDR3 nucleotide sequence: TGTGCCAGCAGTTTAGGGTGGCGTGGTGGATACAATGAGCAGTTCTTC.

This clone was counted many times. This chain uses TRBV9 with TRBJ2-3; tentatively, D is TRBD2 (6 bases). The V end lost 4 bases, the J end lost 6 bases, and 21 bases lay between the germline ends. The CDR3 runs 16 residues. CDR1 and CDR2 (germline): SGDLS, YYNGEE. CDR3 protein: CASSLEAGSHPDTQYF. CDR3 sequence (DNA): TGTGCCAGCAGCTTAGAGGCGGGGTCCCACCCGGATACGCAGTATTTT.

This clone was counted at least ten times. The chain recombines TRBV4-1 with TRBJ2-3; D unclear. The CDR3 covers 16 residues. Germline CDR1 and CDR2: MGHRA and YSYEKL. Trimming cost V 1 base and J 4 bases, with 15 bases left between them. The chain's CDR3 is CASSQVSLGVSDTQYF. CDR3 DNA sequence: TGCGCCAGCAGCCAAGTTTCTCTTGGAGTGTCAGATACGCAGTATTTT.

At least ten counts were recorded for this clone. The chain carries TRBV9 and TRBJ2-3, with 8 bases lining up with TRBD2. The CDR3 totals 17 residues. Germline V CDR1 and CDR2: SGDLS, YYNGEE. The V segment lost 4 bases and the J segment 2 bases; nucleotides outside the gene matches: 12. CDR3 loop: CASSPPGLAGPTDTQYF. CDR3 nucleotides: TGTGCCAGCAGCCCCCCCGGCCTAGCGGGTCCCACAGATACGCAGTATTTT.

In nucleotides, the CDR3 is TGTGCCAGTAGTATTACGGCAGGGGGACTATGGGTCTACACCTTC. It translates to CASSITAGGLWVYTF. The V gene is TRBV19, the J gene TRBJ1-2; 7 nucleotides agree with TRBD1. The junction had 14 bases not matched to a gene; V was cut back by 3 bases and J by 10 bases. Germline CDR1 is LNHDA and CDR2 is SQIVND (reference sequence). The CDR3 totals 15 residues.

This clone was counted many times. A read error may account for a junction end that differs from germline. The chain uses TRBV7-7 and TRBJ2-7; the D gene could be TRBD1 or TRBD2 (5 bases each). The CDR3 covers 13 residues. Germline V lookup: CDR1 SSHAT, CDR2 FNYEAQ (reference sequence). The CDR3 reads CASSWDAYGEQYF. In DNA, the CDR3 is TGTGCTAGCAGCTGGGACGCCTACGGGGAGCAGTACTTC.

This clone was seen only a few times. The CDR3 here is CASSEGLAKVTGELFF. The CDR3 DNA is TGTGCCAGCAGTGAGGGACTAGCGAAAGTCACCGGGGAGCTGTTTTTT. This chain connects TRBV28 to TRBJ2-2, with 10 bases identical to TRBD2. With 5 bases clipped from V and 4 bases from J, the junction kept 7 bases outside the gene matches. In germline, CDR1 is MDHEN, CDR2 SYDVKM. The CDR3 has 16 amino acids.

This clone was seen at least ten times. The chain couples TRBV7-3 to TRBJ2-5; 10 nucleotides match TRBD1. The CDR3 spans 15 residues. CDR1 and CDR2 from the germline V gene are SGHTA and FQGTGA. Losses at the gene ends were 2 bases for V and 5 bases for J; bases not matched to a gene: 5. CDR3 sequence reads: CASSLHGTGAETQYF. The CDR3 nucleotides read TGTGCCAGCAGCTTACACGGGACAGGGGCCGAGACCCAGTACTTC.

This clone was picked up many times. The chain employs TRBV27 and TRBJ2-2; D possibly corresponds to TRBD1 (6 bases). V was shortened by 5 bases and J by 7 bases, with 17 bases between the two germline ends. This CDR3 has 15 residues. Per the germline V gene, CDR1 is MNHEY and CDR2 is SMNVEV (reference sequence). The CDR3 DNA reads as TGTGCCAGCAGTGCCTCAGGGGCTATCGGCGGGGAGCTGTTTTTT. Protein sequence: CASSASGAIGGELFF.

This clone was seen a few times. V gene TRBV9 combines with J gene TRBJ2-7; weak D call: TRBD2 (5 bases). The germline V gene has CDR1 SGDLS and CDR2 YYNGEE. The CDR3 consists of 12 residues. The ends were cut back, 4 bases at V and 6 bases at J, with 11 bases in the middle. In DNA form, the CDR3 reads TGTGCCAGCAGCCCCGGAGGAGGCGAGCAGTACTTC. Amino acid sequence: CASSPGGGEQYF.